These T cell receptor beta chains were read from a single sample in a study of T cells in Graves' hyperthyroidism and ophthalmopathy. TCRdb used MiXCR to reprocess the multiplex PCR reads, holding one entry per CDR3 protein. In the table there are a few hundred thousand distinct CDR3 sequences, around 16% of which are singletons. Specimen: blood. The receptors were gathered from a woman in her 30s with Graves' ophthalmopathy. The CDR3 runs from the conserved cysteine through the conserved F or W. D genes are given only for firm matches. Clone size is given for some rows only: seen once, a few or many times, or a class if the clone is expanded.

D	V	J	size	DNA	CDR3
.	TRBV20-1	TRBJ2-5	.	TGCAGTCTATCCCGACAGGCTGCGACTCGGGAGACCCAGTACTTC	CSLSRQAATRETQYF
TRBD1	TRBV28	TRBJ1-6	many	TGTGCCAGCAGCCAGGGACAGTTGAATTCACCCCTCCACTTT	CASSQGQLNSPLHF
.	TRBV7-9	TRBJ2-5	many	TGTGCCAGCAGTGGCGGGACCCAGTACTTC	CASSGGTQYF
TRBD1	TRBV5-6	TRBJ2-2	.	TGTGCCAGCAACAGAGGGACAGGGAGAACCGGGGAGCTGTTTTTT	CASNRGTGRTGELFF
.	TRBV18	TRBJ1-4	many	TGTGCCAGCTCACCGCTATCTAATGAAAAACTGTTTTTT	CASSPLSNEKLFF
.	TRBV5-5	TRBJ2-5	.	TGTGCCAGCACCTTGACTGAGTACCAAGAGACCCAGTGCTTC	CASTLTEYQETQCF
TRBD1	TRBV28	TRBJ2-7	many	TGTGCCAGCCAGACAGGGGATAGTACCCCTAGGGACGAGCAGTACTTC	CASQTGDSTPRDEQYF
TRBD1	TRBV19	TRBJ2-7	few	TGTGCCAGTAGTGGGACAGGGGGCCGCGAGCAGTACTTC	CASSGTGGREQYF
.	TRBV6-1	TRBJ1-5	.	TGTGCCAGCAGGAGGGGACTGATACAAGACCAGCCCCAGCATTTT	CASRRGLIQDQPQHF
TRBD2	TRBV11-2	TRBJ2-4	.	TGTGCCAGCAGCTTAGGGGGCGGGAGGGGCAAAAACATTCAGTACTTC	CASSLGGGRGKNIQYF
.	TRBV11-2	TRBJ2-7	.	TGTGCCAGCAGCTTAGCAGGTACCTACAAGCAGTACTTC	CASSLAGTYKQYF
.	TRBV11-2	TRBJ2-7	many	TGTGCCAGCAGCTTAGTCGGGAGTAATGCCTTCGGGCAGTACTTC	CASSLVGSNAFGQYF
.	TRBV20-1	TRBJ2-5	many	TGCAGTGCCCAGGGTGGACAAGAGACCCAGTACTTC	CSAQGGQETQYF
.	TRBV5-1	TRBJ2-4	few	TGCGCCAGCAGCTTGGGGGACATTCAGTACTTC	CASSLGDIQYF
.	TRBV12-3/TRBV12-4	TRBJ1-5	many	TGTGCCAGCAGTTTGATGAGCAATCAGCCCCAGCATTTT	CASSLMSNQPQHF
.	TRBV5-1	TRBJ2-3	many	TGCGCCAGCAGCCTCCAAGGGGGGAGAACAGATACGCAGTATTTT	CASSLQGGRTDTQYF
.	TRBV15	TRBJ1-5	few	TGTGCCACCAGCAGCGGAGGGCTTAGCAATCAGCCCCAGCATTTT	CATSSGGLSNQPQHF
TRBD1	TRBV5-6	TRBJ2-1	.	TGTGCCAGCAGTTTCGACAGGGGGGGGTGGGGTGAGCAGTTCTTC	CASSFDRGGWGEQFF
.	TRBV5-6	TRBJ2-7	few	TGTGCCAGCAGCTTGGGAATGGACTCCAACTACGAGCAGTACTTC	CASSLGMDSNYEQYF
.	TRBV5-1	TRBJ2-7	many	TGCGCCAGCAGCTTGGACAGATACTCCTACGAGCAGTACTTC	CASSLDRYSYEQYF
.	TRBV28	TRBJ1-1	many	TGTGCCAGCAGTTTTACAGCCTCGGTCGGGATGAACACTGAAGCTTTCTTT	CASSFTASVGMNTEAFF
.	TRBV12-3/TRBV12-4	TRBJ2-3	.	TGTGCCAGCAGTCCGGAAGGGCTCACAGATACGCAGTATTTT	CASSPEGLTDTQYF
TRBD1	TRBV20-1	TRBJ2-3	.	TGCAGTGCTAGAGGGACAGGGAGGACAGATACGCAGTATTTT	CSARGTGRTDTQYF
.	TRBV29-1	TRBJ1-1	many	TGCAGCGTTTACCCAGGCACTGAAGCTTTCTTT	CSVYPGTEAFF
TRBD1	TRBV5-1	TRBJ1-1	many	TGCGCCAGCGGGCCCGGGACAGGGAAAGACACTGAAGCTTTCTTT	CASGPGTGKDTEAFF
.	TRBV4-3	TRBJ2-1	few	TGCGCCAGCAGCCAGGCCGGGAGCAGTTATGAGCAGTTCTTC	CASSQAGSSYEQFF
.	TRBV25-1	TRBJ2-3	.	TGTGCCAGCAGTGAAAAGAGGGTAGATACGCAGTATTTT	CASSEKRVDTQYF
.	TRBV6-1	TRBJ2-7	.	TGTGCCAGCAGACTCGGAAACGAGCAGTACTTC	CASRLGNEQYF
.	TRBV6-1	TRBJ1-1	many	TGTGCCAGCATTAAACCGGGGAACACTGAAGCTTTCTTT	CASIKPGNTEAFF
.	TRBV24-1	TRBJ2-2	.	TGTGCCACCAGTGATTCCGGGACAAAGAACACCGGGGAGCTGTTTTTT	CATSDSGTKNTGELFF
.	TRBV11-2	TRBJ1-5	.	TGTGCCAGCAGCCCAAACCCGCAGGGCCTGCAGCCCCAGCATTTT	CASSPNPQGLQPQHF
TRBD1	TRBV28	TRBJ1-1	.	TGTGCCAGCAGTTTTTGGCAGGGGGGAGGTGAAGCTTTCTTT	CASSFWQGGGEAFF
TRBD1	TRBV28	TRBJ1-2	many	TGTGCCAGCAGTACGGGACAGGGACTCGGCTACACCTTC	CASSTGQGLGYTF
.	TRBV7-9	TRBJ2-7	many	TGTGCCAGCAGCCCCAATCCTTACGAGCAGTACTTC	CASSPNPYEQYF
TRBD2	TRBV11-1	TRBJ2-1	many	TGTGCCAGCAGCTTAACGGCTAGCGGTTACAATGAGCAGTTCTTC	CASSLTASGYNEQFF
.	TRBV6-1	TRBJ1-1	many	TGTGCCAGCACGACCCCGGGCTCCTACCCTGAAGCTTTCTTT	CASTTPGSYPEAFF
TRBD2	TRBV11-2	TRBJ2-7	many	TGTGCCAGCAGCTTAGGGGGACTAGCGGGAGCCGAGCAGTACTTC	CASSLGGLAGAEQYF
.	TRBV6-1	TRBJ2-5	.	TGTGCCAGCAACTACAGGGTCGAGACCCAGTACTTC	CASNYRVETQYF
.	TRBV12-3/TRBV12-4	TRBJ1-1	many	TGTGCCAGCAGTTTAGTACAGCCTGAAGCTTTCTTT	CASSLVQPEAFF
.	TRBV7-9	TRBJ2-1	many	TGTGCCAGCAGCTTAGGTTGGACAGCAGGCAATGAGCAGTTCTTC	CASSLGWTAGNEQFF
.	TRBV6-2/TRBV6-3	TRBJ2-3	few	TGTGCCAGCAGTAAAGAAGCAGATACGCAGTATTTT	CASSKEADTQYF
.	TRBV28	TRBJ1-1	.	TGTGCCAGCAGGTCCCTAGCCACTGAAGCTTTCTTT	CASRSLATEAFF
TRBD2	TRBV6-2/TRBV6-3	TRBJ2-7	many	TGTGCCAGCAGGCCCTTGTTCCCCCGGCGGGAGCTGGACTACGAGCAGTACTTC	CASRPLFPRRELDYEQYF
.	TRBV10-3	TRBJ2-1	many	TGTGCCATCAGTGAGTCTAGCGGCTCTTACAATGAGCAGTTCTTC	CAISESSGSYNEQFF
.	TRBV7-9	TRBJ1-5	few	TGTGCCAGCAGCTTTGGTTTCGGTCAGCCCCAGCATTTT	CASSFGFGQPQHF
.	TRBV11-2	TRBJ1-2	many	TGTGCCAGCAGCTTAAACGAGGCAGGCCCGTATGGCTACACCTTC	CASSLNEAGPYGYTF
TRBD2	TRBV2	TRBJ2-2	.	TGTGCCAGCACTCGAACTAGCGGGGGAATTAACACCGGGGAGCTGTTTTTT	CASTRTSGGINTGELFF
.	TRBV18	TRBJ1-2	many	TGTGCCAGCTCAGAGGATCCCGCCCTCTATGGCTACACCTTC	CASSEDPALYGYTF
.	TRBV27	TRBJ1-2	few	TGTGCCAGCAGTTTTGATTGGGGGGGGGAGGAAGGCTACACCTTC	CASSFDWGGEEGYTF
.	TRBV20-1	TRBJ2-7	few	TGCAGTGCTGTACCGGCGGAGTTGGGCTACGAGCAGTACTTC	CSAVPAELGYEQYF
TRBD1	TRBV7-2	TRBJ2-7	once	TGTGCCAGCAGCCCATCCCGGACAGGGTCCTACAATGAGCAGTACTTC	CASSPSRTGSYNEQYF
TRBD2	TRBV28	TRBJ2-7	many	TGTGCCAGCAGCCCCTCAGGCGCGGGAGTTTACGAGCAGTACTTC	CASSPSGAGVYEQYF
.	TRBV20-1	TRBJ1-6	.	TGCAGTGTTACAGAGGACCTTCCAACGTCCCTCCACTTT	CSVTEDLPTSLHF
TRBD1	TRBV29-1	TRBJ2-7	.	TGCAGCGTTCGGACCGGGACAGGAGTCTACGAGCAGTACTTC	CSVRTGTGVYEQYF
.	TRBV27	TRBJ2-3	many	TGTGCCAGCAGTTTAACCGGGAGTCTGGCAGATACGCAGTATTTT	CASSLTGSLADTQYF